The rows below give T cell receptor beta chains drawn from one sample of a study of cytomegalovirus exposure and HLA in healthy donors. TCRdb keeps only in-frame clones here, not all; method: immunoSEQ multiplex PCR. The sample lists approximately 97,000 clones; 70% to 80% were seen once. The sequenced sample was PBMCs. These receptors came from a male donor in good health and CMV-seropositive. CDR3s include the opening cysteine and the closing phenylalanine or tryptophan. Fields, in order: V gene, J gene, D gene, clone size, CDR3 DNA, CDR3 protein. The D gene is left open where the match is weak. The size field is filled for only some rows; it gives once, few, many or a size class.

V: TRBV2
J: TRBJ2-1
D: TRBD2
size: few
DNA: TGTGCCAGCAGTGAACTTGAGCGGGGGGGCCGGAATGAGCAGTTCTTC
CDR3: CASSELERGGRNEQFF

V: TRBV27
J: TRBJ1-2
D: NA
size: NA
DNA: TGTGCCAGCAGTCCAGCGATCGGTACCGGCTACACCTTC
CDR3: CASSPAIGTGYTF

V: TRBV7-3
J: TRBJ2-6
D: NA
size: few
DNA: TGTGCCAGCAGCTTAACGTCAACTAGCTCTGGGGCCAACGTCCTGACTTTC
CDR3: CASSLTSTSSGANVLTF

V: TRBV5-1
J: TRBJ1-6
D: TRBD1
size: NA
DNA: TGCGCCAGCAGATGGGGACAGGGGAATTCACCCCTCCACTTT
CDR3: CASRWGQGNSPLHF

V: TRBV29-1
J: TRBJ2-2
D: TRBD1
size: NA
DNA: TGCAGCGTCAGAACCGGGACAGGGAACACCGGGGAGCTGTTTTTT
CDR3: CSVRTGTGNTGELFF

V: TRBV29-1
J: TRBJ1-4
D: NA
size: few
DNA: TGCAGCGTAGGACATTCGATTGAAAAACTGTTTTTT
CDR3: CSVGHSIEKLFF

V: TRBV6-5
J: TRBJ1-2
D: TRBD1
size: NA
DNA: TGTGCCAGCAGACCCGGACAGGAATGGGGAGGCTACACCTTC
CDR3: CASRPGQEWGGYTF

V: TRBV10-1
J: TRBJ1-2
D: TRBD1
size: NA
DNA: TGCGCCAGCAGTGGGGACAGGGGGCCGGGTGGCTACACCTTC
CDR3: CASSGDRGPGGYTF

V: TRBV7-2
J: TRBJ2-7
D: NA
size: NA
DNA: TGTGCCAGCAGCACGGGAGTCTACGAGCAGTACTTC
CDR3: CASSTGVYEQYF

V: TRBV7-8
J: TRBJ1-2
D: NA
size: NA
DNA: TGTGCCAGCAGCTTAGGGTCCCAGGCCCCCTATGGCTACACCTTC
CDR3: CASSLGSQAPYGYTF

V: TRBV7-9
J: TRBJ2-7
D: TRBD1
size: NA
DNA: TGTGCCAGCAGCTTACAGGGACAGTCTCACGAGCAGTACTTC
CDR3: CASSLQGQSHEQYF

V: TRBV6-6
J: TRBJ1-1
D: TRBD1
size: few
DNA: TGTGCCAGCAGTTACCGACAGGGGGGGAACACTGAAGCTTTCTTT
CDR3: CASSYRQGGNTEAFF

V: TRBV30
J: TRBJ1-6
D: NA
size: NA
DNA: TGTGCCGGGACGACGGCCGGGAAATCACCCCTCCACTTT
CDR3: CAGTTAGKSPLHF

V: TRBV2
J: TRBJ1-6
D: NA
size: NA
DNA: TGTGCCAGCAGGGAGGAGAGCTCCTATAATTCACCCCTCCACTTT
CDR3: CASREESSYNSPLHF

V: TRBV5-1
J: TRBJ1-1
D: NA
size: once
DNA: TGCGCCAGCAGCCGTTCCGAAGCGAACACTGAAGCTTTCTTT
CDR3: CASSRSEANTEAFF

V: TRBV7-2
J: TRBJ2-1
D: TRBD2
size: once
DNA: TGTGCCAGCAGCTGGCGGGGGTCATACAATGAGCAGTTCTTC
CDR3: CASSWRGSYNEQFF

V: TRBV5-1
J: TRBJ2-6
D: NA
size: NA
DNA: TGCGCCAGCAGCTTGGCAGGGACTGGGGCCAACGTCCTGACTTTC
CDR3: CASSLAGTGANVLTF

V: TRBV5-1
J: TRBJ1-2
D: NA
size: NA
DNA: TGCGCCAGCAGCTTGGTATCTGAGTCGCTCCTTGGCTACACCTTC
CDR3: CASSLVSESLLGYTF

V: TRBV7-8
J: TRBJ1-1
D: TRBD1
size: NA
DNA: TGTGCCAGCAGCCCGCCGGGGACAGGTAGTTCTGCGACTGAAGCTTTCTTT
CDR3: CASSPPGTGSSATEAFF

V: TRBV5-6
J: TRBJ1-2
D: NA
size: NA
DNA: TGTGCCAGCAGCTTGGGGGCTTCCAACTATGGCTACACCTTC
CDR3: CASSLGASNYGYTF

V: TRBV29-1
J: TRBJ2-1
D: NA
size: NA
DNA: TGCAGCGTTGTAGGGGATTACAATGAGCAGTTCTTC
CDR3: CSVVGDYNEQFF

V: TRBV5-1
J: TRBJ2-1
D: NA
size: NA
DNA: TGCGCCAGCAGTAGGCGGGGTGCACGGCAGTTCTTC
CDR3: CASSRRGARQFF

V: TRBV7-3
J: TRBJ2-2
D: NA
size: NA
DNA: TGTGCCAGCCGTCCTCGGGTAGACACCGGGGAGCTGTTTTTT
CDR3: CASRPRVDTGELFF